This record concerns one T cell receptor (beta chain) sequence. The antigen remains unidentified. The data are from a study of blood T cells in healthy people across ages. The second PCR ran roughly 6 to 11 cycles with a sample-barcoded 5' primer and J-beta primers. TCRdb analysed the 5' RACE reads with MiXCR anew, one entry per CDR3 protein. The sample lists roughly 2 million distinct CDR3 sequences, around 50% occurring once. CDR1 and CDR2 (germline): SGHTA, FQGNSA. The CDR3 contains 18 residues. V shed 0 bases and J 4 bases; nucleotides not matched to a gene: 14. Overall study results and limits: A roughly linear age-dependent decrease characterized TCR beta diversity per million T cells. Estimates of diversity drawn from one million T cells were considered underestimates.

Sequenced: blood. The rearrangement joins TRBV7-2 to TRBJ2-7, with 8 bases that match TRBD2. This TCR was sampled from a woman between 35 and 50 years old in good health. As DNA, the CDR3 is TGTGCCAGCAGCTTAGCGCGCTCCCGCGGGGGGCCCTTGTACGAGCAGTACTTC. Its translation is CASSLARSRGGPLYEQYF.